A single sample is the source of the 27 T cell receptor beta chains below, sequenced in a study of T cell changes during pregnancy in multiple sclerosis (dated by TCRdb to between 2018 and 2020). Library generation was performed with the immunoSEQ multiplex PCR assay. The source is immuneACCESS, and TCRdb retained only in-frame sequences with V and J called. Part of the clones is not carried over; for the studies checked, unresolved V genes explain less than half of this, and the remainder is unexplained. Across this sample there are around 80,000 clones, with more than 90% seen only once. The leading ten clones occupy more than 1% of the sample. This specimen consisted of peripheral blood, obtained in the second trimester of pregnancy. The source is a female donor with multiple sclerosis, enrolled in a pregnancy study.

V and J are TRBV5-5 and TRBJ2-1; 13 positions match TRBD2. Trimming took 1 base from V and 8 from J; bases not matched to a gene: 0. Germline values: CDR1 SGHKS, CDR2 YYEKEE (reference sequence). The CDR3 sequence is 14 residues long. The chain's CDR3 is CASSLTSGRDEQFF. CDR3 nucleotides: TGTGCCAGCAGCTTGACTAGCGGGAGGGATGAGCAGTTCTTC.

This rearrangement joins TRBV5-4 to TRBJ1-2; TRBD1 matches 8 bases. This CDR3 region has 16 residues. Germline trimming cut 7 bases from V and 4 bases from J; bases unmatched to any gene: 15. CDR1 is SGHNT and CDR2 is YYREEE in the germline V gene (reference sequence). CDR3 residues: CASSGMTGALGYGYTF. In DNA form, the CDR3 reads TGTGCCAGCTCAGGAATGACAGGGGCCTTGGGCTATGGCTACACCTTC.

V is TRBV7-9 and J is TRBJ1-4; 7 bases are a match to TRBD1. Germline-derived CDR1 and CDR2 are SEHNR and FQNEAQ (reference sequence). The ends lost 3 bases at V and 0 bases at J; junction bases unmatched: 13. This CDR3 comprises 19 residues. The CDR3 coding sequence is TGTGCCAGCAGCTTCTACAGGGGCGGGCGACACTCAACTAATGAAAAACTGTTTTTT. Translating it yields CASSFYRGGRHSTNEKLFF.

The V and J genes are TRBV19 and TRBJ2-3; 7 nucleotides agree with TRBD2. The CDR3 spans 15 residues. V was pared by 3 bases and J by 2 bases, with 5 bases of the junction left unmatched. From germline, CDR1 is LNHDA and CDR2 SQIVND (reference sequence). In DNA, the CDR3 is TGTGCCAGTAGTATTCCGGGGGGTCCCACAGATACGCAGTATTTT. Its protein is CASSIPGGPTDTQYF.

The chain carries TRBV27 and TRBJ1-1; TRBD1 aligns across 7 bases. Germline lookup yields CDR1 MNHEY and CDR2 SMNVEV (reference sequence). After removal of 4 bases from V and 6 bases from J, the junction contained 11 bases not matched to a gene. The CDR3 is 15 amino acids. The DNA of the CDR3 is TGTGCCAGCAGTTCCTACAGGGGTGGTATCCCTGAAGCTTTCTTT. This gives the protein CASSSYRGGIPEAFF.

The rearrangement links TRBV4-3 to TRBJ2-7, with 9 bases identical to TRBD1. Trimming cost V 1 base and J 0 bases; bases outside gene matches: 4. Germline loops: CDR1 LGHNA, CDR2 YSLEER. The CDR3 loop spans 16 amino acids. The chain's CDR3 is CASSQGLTGGSYEQYF. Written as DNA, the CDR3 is TGCGCCAGCAGCCAAGGACTGACAGGGGGCTCCTACGAGCAGTACTTC.

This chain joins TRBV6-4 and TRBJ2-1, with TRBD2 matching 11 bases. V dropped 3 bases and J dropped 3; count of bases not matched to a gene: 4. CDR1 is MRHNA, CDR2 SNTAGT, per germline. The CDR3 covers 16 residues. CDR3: CASSDSTSGGYNEQFF. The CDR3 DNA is TGTGCCAGCAGTGATAGCACTAGCGGGGGCTACAATGAGCAGTTCTTC.

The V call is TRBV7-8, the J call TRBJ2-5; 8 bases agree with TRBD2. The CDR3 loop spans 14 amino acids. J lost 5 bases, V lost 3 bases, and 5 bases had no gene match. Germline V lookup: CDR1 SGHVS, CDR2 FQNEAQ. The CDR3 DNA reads TGTGCCAGCAGCTTTCAGTCGGGGGGGGAGACCCAGTACTTC. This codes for CASSFQSGGETQYF.

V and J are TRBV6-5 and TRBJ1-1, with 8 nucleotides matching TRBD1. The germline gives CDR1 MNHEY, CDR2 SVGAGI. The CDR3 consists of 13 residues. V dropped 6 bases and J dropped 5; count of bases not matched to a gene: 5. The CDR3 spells CASRIQGGTEAFF. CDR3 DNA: TGTGCCAGCAGAATACAGGGGGGAACTGAAGCTTTCTTT.

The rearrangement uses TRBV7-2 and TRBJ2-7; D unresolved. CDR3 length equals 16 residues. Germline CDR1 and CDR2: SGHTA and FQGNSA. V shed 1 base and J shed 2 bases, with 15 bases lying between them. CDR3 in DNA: TGTGCCAGCAGCTTAGAACCCGCACTAATTACCTACGAGCAGTACTTC. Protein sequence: CASSLEPALITYEQYF.

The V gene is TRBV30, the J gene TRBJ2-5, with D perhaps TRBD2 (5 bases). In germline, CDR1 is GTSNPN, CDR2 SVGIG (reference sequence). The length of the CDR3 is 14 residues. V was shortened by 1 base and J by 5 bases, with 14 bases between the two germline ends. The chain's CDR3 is CAWSGTGWGETQYF. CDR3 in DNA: TGTGCCTGGAGTGGTACGGGGTGGGGTGAGACCCAGTACTTC.

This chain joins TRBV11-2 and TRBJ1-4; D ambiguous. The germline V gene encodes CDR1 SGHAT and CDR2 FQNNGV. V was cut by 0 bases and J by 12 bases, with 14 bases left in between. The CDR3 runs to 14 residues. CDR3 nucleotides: TGTGCCAGCAGCTTAGATCCAGGCCCCGATGAACTGTTTTTT. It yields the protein CASSLDPGPDELFF.

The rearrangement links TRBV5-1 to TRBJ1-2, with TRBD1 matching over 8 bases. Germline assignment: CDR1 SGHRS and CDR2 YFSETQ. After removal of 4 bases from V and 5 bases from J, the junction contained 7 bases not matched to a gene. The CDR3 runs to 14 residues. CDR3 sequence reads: CASSGRDRPYGYTF. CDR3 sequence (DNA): TGCGCCAGCAGCGGGCGGGACAGGCCTTATGGCTACACCTTC.

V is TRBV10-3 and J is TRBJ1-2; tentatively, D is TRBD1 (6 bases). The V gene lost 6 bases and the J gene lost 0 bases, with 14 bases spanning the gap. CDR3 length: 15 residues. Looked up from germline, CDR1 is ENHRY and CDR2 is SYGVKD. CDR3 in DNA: TGTGCCATCAGGGAGAGGGACATTTCTAACTATGGCTACACCTTC. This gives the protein CAIRERDISNYGYTF.

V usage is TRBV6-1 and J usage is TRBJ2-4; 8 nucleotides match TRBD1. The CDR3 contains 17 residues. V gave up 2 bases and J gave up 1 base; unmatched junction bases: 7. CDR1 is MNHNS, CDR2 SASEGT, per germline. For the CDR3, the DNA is TGTGCCAGCAGTGAAACAGGGGGGACTGCGGCCAAAAACATTCAGTACTTC. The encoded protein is CASSETGGTAAKNIQYF.

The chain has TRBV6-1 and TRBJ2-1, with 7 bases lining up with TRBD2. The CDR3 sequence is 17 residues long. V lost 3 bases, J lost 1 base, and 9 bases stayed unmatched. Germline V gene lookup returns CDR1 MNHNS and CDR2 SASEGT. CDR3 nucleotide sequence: TGTGCCAGCAGTGAGCCCACACTAGCGAGATCCTACAATGAGCAGTTCTTC. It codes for CASSEPTLARSYNEQFF.

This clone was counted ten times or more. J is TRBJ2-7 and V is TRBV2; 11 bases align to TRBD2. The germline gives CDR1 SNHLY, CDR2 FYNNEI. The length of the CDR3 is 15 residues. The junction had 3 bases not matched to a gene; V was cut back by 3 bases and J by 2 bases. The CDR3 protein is CASSDLAGGPYEQYF. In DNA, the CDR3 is TGTGCCAGCAGTGATCTAGCGGGAGGCCCCTACGAGCAGTACTTC.

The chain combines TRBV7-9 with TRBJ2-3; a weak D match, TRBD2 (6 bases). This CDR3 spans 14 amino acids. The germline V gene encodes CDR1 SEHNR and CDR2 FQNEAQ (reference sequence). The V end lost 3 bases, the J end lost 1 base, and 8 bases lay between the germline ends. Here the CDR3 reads CASSFASGTDTQYF. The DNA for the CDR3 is TGTGCCAGCAGCTTCGCTAGCGGCACAGATACGCAGTATTTT.

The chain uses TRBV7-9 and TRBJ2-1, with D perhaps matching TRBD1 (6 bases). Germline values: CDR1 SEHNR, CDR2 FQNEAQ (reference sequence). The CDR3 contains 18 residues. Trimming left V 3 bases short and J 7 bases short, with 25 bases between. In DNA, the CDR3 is TGTGCCAGCAGCTTCGCCTTCCCTGGGACATATGGAAGGAATGAGCAGTTCTTC. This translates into CASSFAFPGTYGRNEQFF.

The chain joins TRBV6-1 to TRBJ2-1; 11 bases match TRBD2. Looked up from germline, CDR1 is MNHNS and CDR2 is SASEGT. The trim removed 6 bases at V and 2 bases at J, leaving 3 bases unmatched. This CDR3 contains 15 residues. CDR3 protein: CASRELAGAYNEQFF. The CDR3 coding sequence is TGTGCCAGCAGAGAACTAGCGGGAGCCTACAATGAGCAGTTCTTC.

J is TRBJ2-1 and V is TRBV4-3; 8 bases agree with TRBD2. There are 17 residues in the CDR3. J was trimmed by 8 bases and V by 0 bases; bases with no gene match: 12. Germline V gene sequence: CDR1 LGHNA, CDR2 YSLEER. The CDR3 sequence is CASSQDGVSSGNDEQFF. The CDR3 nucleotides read TGCGCCAGCAGCCAAGATGGCGTTAGTAGCGGGAACGATGAGCAGTTCTTC.

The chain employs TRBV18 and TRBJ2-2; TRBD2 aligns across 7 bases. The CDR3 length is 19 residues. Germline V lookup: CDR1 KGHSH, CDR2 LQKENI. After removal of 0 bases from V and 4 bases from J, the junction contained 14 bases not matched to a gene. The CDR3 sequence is CASSPPESSGPASTGELFF. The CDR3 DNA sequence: TGTGCCAGCTCACCACCGGAAAGTAGCGGGCCCGCTTCCACCGGGGAGCTGTTTTTT.

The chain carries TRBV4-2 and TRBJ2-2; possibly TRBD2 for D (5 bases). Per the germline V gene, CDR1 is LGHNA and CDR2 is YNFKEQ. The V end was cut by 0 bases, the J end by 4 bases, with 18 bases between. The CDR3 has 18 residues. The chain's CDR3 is CASSQDVLDWPSTGELFF. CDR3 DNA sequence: TGTGCCAGCAGCCAAGATGTCCTGGACTGGCCCTCCACCGGGGAGCTGTTTTTT.

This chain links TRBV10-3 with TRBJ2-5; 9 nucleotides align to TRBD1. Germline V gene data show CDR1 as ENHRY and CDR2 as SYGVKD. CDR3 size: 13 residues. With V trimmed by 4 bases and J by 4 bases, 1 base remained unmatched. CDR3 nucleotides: TGTGCCATCAGTGGGACAGGGGCAGAGACCCAGTACTTC. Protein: CAISGTGAETQYF.

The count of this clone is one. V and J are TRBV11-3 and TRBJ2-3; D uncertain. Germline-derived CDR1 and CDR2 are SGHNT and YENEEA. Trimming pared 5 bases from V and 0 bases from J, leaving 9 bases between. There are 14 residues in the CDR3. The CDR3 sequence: CASSLGSSTDTQYF. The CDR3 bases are TGTGCCAGCAGCCTCGGGTCTAGCACAGATACGCAGTATTTT.

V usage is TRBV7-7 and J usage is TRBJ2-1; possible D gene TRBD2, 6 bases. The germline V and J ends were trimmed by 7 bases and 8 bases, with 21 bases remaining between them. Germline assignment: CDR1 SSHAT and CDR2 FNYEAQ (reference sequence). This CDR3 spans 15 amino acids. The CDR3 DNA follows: TGTGCCAGCACCCCCGCGGCGGGACGGTTGGATGAGCAGTTCTTC. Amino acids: CASTPAAGRLDEQFF.

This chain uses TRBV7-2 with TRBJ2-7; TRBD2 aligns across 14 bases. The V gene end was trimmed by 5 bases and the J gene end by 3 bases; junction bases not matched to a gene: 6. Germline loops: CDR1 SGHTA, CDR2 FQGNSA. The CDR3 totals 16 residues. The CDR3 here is CASSRLAGGQGYEQYF. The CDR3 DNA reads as TGTGCCAGCAGCAGACTAGCGGGAGGGCAGGGCTACGAGCAGTACTTC.